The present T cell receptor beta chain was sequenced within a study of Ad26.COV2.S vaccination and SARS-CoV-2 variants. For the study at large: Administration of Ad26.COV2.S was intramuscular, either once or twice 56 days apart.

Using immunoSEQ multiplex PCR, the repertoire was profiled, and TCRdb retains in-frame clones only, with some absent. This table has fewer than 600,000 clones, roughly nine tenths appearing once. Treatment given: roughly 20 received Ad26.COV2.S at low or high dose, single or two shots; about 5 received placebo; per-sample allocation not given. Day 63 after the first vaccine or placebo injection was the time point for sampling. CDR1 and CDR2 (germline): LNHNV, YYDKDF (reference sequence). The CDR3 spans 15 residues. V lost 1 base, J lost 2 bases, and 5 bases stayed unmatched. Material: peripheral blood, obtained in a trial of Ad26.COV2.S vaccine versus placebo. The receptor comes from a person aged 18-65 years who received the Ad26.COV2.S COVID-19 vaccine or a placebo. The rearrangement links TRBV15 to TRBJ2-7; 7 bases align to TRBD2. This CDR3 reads CATSRAASGAYEQYF. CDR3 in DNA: TGTGCCACCAGCAGAGCCGCTAGCGGAGCCTACGAGCAGTACTTC.